Detailed here is one TCR beta chain. Its target is not known. Other DNA sequences in this specimen translate into the identical CDR3. Across several immunoSEQ plates, the genomic DNA of each subset was split evenly. Generated by immunoSEQ multiplex PCR, the TCRdb table keeps only in-frame clones and is missing some. The table includes about 2.1 million clones, under 95% detected once. CD45RO-negative cells were positively selected for CCR7, leaving out terminally differentiated effector memory CD45RA+ cells. The record originates from a study of shared clonotypes between healthy human individuals. General study results and limits: For sorted subsets, rarefaction showed incomplete sequencing despite large depth.

The sequence derives from a man younger than 35 in good health. Some clones in this sample may be carry-over from other donors' samples. Material for sequencing was naive CD8+ T cells from PBMCs.

Written as DNA, the CDR3 is TGTGCCAGCAGTTTTGATCAGCCCCAGCATTTT. This sequence encodes CASSFDQPQHF. This chain connects TRBV28 to TRBJ1-5; D gene unclear. V was cut by 3 bases and J by 5 bases, with 2 bases left in between. This CDR3 has 11 residues. Germline V gene lookup returns CDR1 MDHEN and CDR2 SYDVKM. Full variable domain (remainder filled in from reference TRBV28 and TRBJ1-5): DVKVTQSSRYLVKRTGEKVFLECVQDMDHENMFWYRQDPGLGLRLIYFSYDVKMKEKGDIPEGYSVSREKKERFSLILESASTNQTSMYLCASSFDQPQHFGDGTRLSIL.